This T cell receptor (beta chain) came from a study of blood T cell repertoires in COVID-19. Study as a whole: Researchers got acute and convalescent COVID-19 samples from the United States, Italy and Spain. PBMCs, B-cell-depleted T cells, or T cells provided the cDNA or gDNA that made up the material.

Germline CDR1 and CDR2: SGHTA and FQGNSA. V trimming: 5 bases; J trimming: 1 base; junction bases outside the gene matches: 2. The CDR3 runs 14 residues. In the original processing: Estimation of nucleated cell counts was performed using reference gene primer amplification. The assay was immunoSEQ multiplex PCR, and TCRdb's table has in-frame clones only and misses some. The DNA gave D and trimming, while V, J and clone size come from that table. The sample yields 20,000 to 25,000 clones, 65% to 90% seen once. The chain employs TRBV7-2 and TRBJ2-3, with 8 bases lining up with TRBD1. The specimen sequenced was peripheral blood. This receptor was obtained from an elderly woman with acute or convalescent COVID-19. This CDR3 is CASSPTGGTDTQYF. The DNA of the CDR3 is TGTGCCAGCAGCCCGACAGGGGGCACAGATACGCAGTATTTT.